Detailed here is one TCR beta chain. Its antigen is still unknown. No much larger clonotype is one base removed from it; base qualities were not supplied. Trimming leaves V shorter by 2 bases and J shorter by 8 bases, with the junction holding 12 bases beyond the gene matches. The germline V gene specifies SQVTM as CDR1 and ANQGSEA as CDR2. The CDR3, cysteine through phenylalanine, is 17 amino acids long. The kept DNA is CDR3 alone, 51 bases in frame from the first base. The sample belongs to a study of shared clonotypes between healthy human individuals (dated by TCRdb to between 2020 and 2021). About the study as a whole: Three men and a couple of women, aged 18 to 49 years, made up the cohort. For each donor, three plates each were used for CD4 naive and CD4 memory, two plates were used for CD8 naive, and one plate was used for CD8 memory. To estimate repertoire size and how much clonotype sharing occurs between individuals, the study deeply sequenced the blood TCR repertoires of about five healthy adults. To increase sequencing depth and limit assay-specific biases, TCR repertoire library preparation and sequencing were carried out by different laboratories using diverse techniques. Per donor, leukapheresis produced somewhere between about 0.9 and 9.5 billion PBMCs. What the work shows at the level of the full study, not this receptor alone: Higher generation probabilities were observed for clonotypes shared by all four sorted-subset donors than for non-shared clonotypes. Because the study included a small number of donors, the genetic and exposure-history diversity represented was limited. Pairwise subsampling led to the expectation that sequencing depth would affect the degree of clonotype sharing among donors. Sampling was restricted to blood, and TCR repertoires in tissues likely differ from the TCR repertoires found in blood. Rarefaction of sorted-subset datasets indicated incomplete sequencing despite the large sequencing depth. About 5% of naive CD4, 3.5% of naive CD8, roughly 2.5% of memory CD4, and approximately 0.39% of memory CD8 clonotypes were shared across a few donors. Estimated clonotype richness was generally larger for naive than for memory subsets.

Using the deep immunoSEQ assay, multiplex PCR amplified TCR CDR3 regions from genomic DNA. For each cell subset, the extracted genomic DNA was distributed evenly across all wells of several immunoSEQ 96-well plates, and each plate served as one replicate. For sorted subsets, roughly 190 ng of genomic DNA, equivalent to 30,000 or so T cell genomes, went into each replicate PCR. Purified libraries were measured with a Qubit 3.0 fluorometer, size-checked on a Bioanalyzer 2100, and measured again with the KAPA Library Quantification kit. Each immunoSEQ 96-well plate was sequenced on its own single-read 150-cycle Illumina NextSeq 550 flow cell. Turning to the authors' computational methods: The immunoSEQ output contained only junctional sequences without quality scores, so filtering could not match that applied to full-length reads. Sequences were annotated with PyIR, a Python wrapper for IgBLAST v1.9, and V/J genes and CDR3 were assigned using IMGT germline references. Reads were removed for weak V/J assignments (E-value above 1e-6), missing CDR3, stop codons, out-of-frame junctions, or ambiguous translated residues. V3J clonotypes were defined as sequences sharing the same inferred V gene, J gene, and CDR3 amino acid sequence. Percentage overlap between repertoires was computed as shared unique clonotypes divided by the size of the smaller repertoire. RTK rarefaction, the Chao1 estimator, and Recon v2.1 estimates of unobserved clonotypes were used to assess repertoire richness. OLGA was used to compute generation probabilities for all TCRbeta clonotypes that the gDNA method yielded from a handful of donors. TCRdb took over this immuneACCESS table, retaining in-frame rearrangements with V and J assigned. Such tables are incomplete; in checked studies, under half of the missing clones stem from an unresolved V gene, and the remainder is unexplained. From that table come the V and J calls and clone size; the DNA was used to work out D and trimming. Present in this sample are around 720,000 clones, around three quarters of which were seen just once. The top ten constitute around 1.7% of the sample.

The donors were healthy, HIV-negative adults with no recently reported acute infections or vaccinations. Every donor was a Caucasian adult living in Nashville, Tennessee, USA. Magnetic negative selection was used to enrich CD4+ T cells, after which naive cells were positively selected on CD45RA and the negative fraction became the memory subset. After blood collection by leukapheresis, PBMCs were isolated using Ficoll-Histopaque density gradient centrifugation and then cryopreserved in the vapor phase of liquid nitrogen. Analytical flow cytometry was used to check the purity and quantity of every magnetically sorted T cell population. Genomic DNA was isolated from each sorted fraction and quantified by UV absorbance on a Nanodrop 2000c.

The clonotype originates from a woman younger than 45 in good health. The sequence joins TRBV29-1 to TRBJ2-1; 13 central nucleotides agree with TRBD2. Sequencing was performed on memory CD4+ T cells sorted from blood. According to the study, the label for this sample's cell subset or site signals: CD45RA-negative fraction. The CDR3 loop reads CSVEKDSGLAGEDEQFF. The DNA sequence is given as TGCAGCGTTGAAAAGGACAGCGGACTAGCGGGAGAAGATGAGCAGTTCTTC.